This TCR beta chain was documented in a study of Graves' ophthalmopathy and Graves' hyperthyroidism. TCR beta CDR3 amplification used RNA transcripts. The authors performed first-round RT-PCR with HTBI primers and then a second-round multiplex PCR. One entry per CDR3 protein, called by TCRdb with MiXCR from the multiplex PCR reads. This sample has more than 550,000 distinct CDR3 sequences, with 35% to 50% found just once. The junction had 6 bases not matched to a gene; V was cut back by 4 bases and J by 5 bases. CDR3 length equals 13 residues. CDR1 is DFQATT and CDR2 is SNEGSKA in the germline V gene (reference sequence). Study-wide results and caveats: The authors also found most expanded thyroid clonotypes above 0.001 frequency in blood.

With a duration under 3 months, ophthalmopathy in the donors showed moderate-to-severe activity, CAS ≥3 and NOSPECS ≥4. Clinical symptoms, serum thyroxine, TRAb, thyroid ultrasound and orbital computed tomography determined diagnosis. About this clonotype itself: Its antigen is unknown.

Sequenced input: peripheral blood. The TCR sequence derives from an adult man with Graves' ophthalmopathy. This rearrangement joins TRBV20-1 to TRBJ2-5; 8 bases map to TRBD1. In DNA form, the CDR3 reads TGCAGTGCTAAAGGACAGGGAGGCGAGACCCAGTACTTC. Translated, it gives CSAKGQGGETQYF.